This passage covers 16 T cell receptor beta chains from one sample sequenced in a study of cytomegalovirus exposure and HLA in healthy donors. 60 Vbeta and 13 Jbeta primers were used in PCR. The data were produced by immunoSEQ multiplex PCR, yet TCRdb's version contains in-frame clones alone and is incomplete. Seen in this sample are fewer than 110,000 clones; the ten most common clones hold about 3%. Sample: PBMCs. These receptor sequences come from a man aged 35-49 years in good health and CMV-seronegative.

The CDR3 coding sequence is TGTGCCAGCAGCGCCGACACGGTCCGGCCCCAGCATTTT. It specifies CASSADTVRPQHF. J is TRBJ1-5 and V is TRBV9; the D is unclear. The V gene's germline CDR1 is SGDLS and CDR2 YYNGEE. The germline V and J ends were trimmed by 3 bases and 9 bases, with 13 bases remaining between them. This CDR3 contains 13 residues.

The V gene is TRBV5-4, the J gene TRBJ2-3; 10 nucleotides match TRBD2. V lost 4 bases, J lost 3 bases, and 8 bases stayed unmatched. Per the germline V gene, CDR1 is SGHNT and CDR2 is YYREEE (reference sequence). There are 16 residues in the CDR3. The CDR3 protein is CASSGGLALGTDTQYF. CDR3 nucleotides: TGTGCCAGCAGCGGGGGACTAGCGTTAGGTACAGATACGCAGTATTTT.

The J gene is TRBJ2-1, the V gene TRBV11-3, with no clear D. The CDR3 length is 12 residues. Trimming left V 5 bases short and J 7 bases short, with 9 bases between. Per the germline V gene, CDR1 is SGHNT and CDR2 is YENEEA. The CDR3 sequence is CASSLRNNEQFF. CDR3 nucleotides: TGTGCCAGCAGCCTCAGAAATAATGAGCAGTTCTTC.

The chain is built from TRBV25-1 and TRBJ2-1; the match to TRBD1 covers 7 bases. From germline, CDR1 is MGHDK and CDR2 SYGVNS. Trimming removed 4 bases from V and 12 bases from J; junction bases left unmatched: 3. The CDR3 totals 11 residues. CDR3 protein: CASSAYRGQFF. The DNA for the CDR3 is TGTGCCAGCAGTGCGTACAGGGGGCAGTTCTTC.

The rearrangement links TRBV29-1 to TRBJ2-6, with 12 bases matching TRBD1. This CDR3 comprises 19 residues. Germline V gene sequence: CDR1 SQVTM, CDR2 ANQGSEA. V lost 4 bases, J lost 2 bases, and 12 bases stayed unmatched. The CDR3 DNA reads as TGCAGCGTTGGTGGCCCAGGAGGGACAGGGGGCGCTGGGGCCAACGTCCTGACTTTC. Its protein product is CSVGGPGGTGGAGANVLTF.

The CDR3 DNA reads as TGTGCCAGCAGACAGACCGAACTACTAGGTGAAGCTTTCTTT. It yields the protein CASRQTELLGEAFF. This chain links TRBV2 with TRBJ1-1; D gene unclear. The CDR3 length is 14 residues. CDR1 and CDR2 from the germline V gene are SNHLY and FYNNEI. Trimming removed 6 bases at V and 7 bases at J, with 18 bases between.

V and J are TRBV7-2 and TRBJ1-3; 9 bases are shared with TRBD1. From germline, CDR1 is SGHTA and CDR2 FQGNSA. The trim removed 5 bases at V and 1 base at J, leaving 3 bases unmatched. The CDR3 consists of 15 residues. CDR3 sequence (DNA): TGTGCCAGCAGCCTAGACAGGGGGTCTGGAAACACCATATATTTT. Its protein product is CASSLDRGSGNTIYF.

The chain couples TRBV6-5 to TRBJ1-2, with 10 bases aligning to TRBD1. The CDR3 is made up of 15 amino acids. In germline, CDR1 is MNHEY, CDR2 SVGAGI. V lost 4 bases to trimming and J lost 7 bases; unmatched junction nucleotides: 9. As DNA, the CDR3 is TGTGCCAGCAGTTGGGGACAGGGGACTCTCCCTGGCTACACCTTC. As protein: CASSWGQGTLPGYTF.

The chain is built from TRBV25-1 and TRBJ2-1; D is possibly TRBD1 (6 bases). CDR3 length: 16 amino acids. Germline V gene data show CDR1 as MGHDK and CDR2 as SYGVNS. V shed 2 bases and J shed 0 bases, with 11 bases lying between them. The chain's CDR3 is CASSEQGSLSYNEQFF. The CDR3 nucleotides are TGTGCCAGCAGTGAACAGGGGTCCCTCTCCTACAATGAGCAGTTCTTC.

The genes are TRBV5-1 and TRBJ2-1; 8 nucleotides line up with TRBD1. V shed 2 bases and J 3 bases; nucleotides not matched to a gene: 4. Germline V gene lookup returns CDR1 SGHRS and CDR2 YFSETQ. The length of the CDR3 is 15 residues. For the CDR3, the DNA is TGCGCCAGCAGCTTAGACAGGGGAAGCTACAATGAGCAGTTCTTC. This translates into CASSLDRGSYNEQFF.

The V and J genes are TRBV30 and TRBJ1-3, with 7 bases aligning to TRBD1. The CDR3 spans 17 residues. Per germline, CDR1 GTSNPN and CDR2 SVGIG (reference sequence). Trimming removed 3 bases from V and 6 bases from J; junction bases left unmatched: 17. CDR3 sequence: CAWSSGGRSGYENTIYF. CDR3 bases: TGTGCCTGGAGCTCAGGGGGGCGGTCGGGGTATGAAAACACCATATATTTT.

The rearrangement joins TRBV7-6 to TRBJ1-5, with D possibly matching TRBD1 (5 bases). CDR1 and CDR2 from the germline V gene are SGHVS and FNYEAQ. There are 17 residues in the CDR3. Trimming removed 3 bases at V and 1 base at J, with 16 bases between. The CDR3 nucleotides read TGTGCCAGCAGCTTGTCCTCCGGGGGATTAAGCAATCAGCCCCAGCATTTT. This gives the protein CASSLSSGGLSNQPQHF. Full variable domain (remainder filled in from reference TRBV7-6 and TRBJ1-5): GAGVSQSPRYKVTKRGQDVALRCDPISGHVSLYWYRQALGQGPEFLTYFNYEAQQDKSGLPNDRFSAERPEGSISTLTIQRTEQRDSAMYRCASSLSSGGLSNQPQHFGDGTRLSIL.

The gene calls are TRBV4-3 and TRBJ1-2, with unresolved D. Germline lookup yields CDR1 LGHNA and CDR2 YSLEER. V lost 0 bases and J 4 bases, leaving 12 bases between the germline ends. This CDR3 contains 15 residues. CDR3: CASSQDRGDGYGYTF. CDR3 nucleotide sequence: TGCGCCAGCAGCCAAGATCGGGGTGACGGCTATGGCTACACCTTC.

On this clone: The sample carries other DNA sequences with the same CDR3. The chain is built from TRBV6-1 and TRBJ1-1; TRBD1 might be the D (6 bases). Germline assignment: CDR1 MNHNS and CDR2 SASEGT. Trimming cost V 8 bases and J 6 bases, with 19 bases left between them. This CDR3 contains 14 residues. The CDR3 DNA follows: TGTGCCAGCGAAACAGGGCTGGGTGTTGCTGAAGCTTTCTTT. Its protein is CASETGLGVAEAFF.

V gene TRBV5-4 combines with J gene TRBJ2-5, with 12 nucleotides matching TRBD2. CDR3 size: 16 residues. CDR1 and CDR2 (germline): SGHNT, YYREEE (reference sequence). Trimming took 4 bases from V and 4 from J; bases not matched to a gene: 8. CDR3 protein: CASSRNLGLAGETQYF. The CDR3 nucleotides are TGTGCCAGCAGCCGAAATTTGGGACTAGCGGGAGAGACCCAGTACTTC. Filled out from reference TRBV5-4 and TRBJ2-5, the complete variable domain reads ETGVTQSPTHLIKTRGQQVTLRCSSQSGHNTVSWYQQALGQGPQFIFQYYREEENGRGNFPPRFSGLQFPNYSSELNVNALELDDSALYLCASSRNLGLAGETQYFGPGTRLLVL.

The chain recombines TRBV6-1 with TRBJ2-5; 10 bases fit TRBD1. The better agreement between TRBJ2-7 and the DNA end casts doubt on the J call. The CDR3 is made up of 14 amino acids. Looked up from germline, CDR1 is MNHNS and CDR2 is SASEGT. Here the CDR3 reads CASNRQGAFDEQYF. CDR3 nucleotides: TGTGCCAGCAATAGACAGGGGGCGTTCGACGAGCAGTACTTC.